The subject of this entry is one TCR beta chain. The assay was immunoSEQ multiplex PCR, and TCRdb's table has in-frame clones only and misses some. Counted here are under 400,000 clones, 70% to 90% occurring once; the ten biggest clones make up about 4%. The data derive from a study of blood T cell repertoires in COVID-19. Germline V gene sequence: CDR1 SGHVS, CDR2 FNYEAQ. Trimming cost V 5 bases and J 5 bases; bases outside gene matches: 8. The length of the CDR3 is 14 residues. Study members were between about 18 and 95 years old and lived in about two dozen US regions. The chain combines TRBV7-6 with TRBJ1-2; TRBD1 agrees at 7 bases. The sequenced material came from PBMCs or T cells enriched from blood (not recorded which). The sequence was collected from a woman in her thirties or forties with acute COVID-19. The CDR3 loop is CASSPGQGVYGYTF. DNA for the CDR3: TGTGCCAGCAGCCCCGGGCAGGGGGTGTATGGCTACACCTTC.